Detailed here is one T cell receptor (beta chain). What it binds is unknown. Germline assignment: CDR1 SGHNT and CDR2 YENEEA. The CDR3 sequence is 14 residues long. V lost 5 bases, J lost 5 bases, and 9 bases stayed unmatched. The data derive from a study of OX40 agonist ivuxolimab in advanced cancers. Broader study findings: On average, CD8+ T cells showed a greater number of expanded clones than CD4+. Low levels of normalized T-cell clonal expansion also appeared in some nonresponders.

Individuals having autoimmune disease history or systemic immunosuppression were not enrolled. The study sampled blood at baseline, cycle 4 day 1, and cycle 7 day 1. This table comes from immunoSEQ multiplex PCR, and its TCRdb copy is limited to in-frame clones, with some not included. The sample lists about 14,000 clones; roughly 78% were seen once. This sequence originates from an adult with an advanced solid tumor such as melanoma, head and neck, liver or kidney cancer. The sequencing here drew on CD4+ or CD8+ T cells sorted from blood, taken in a trial of the OX40 agonist ivuxolimab. The chain links TRBV11-3 to TRBJ2-7, with 7 nucleotides matching TRBD1. In DNA form, the CDR3 reads TGTGCCAGCAGCACCCGTAACAGGGGTAACGAGCAGTACTTC. Encoded protein: CASSTRNRGNEQYF.